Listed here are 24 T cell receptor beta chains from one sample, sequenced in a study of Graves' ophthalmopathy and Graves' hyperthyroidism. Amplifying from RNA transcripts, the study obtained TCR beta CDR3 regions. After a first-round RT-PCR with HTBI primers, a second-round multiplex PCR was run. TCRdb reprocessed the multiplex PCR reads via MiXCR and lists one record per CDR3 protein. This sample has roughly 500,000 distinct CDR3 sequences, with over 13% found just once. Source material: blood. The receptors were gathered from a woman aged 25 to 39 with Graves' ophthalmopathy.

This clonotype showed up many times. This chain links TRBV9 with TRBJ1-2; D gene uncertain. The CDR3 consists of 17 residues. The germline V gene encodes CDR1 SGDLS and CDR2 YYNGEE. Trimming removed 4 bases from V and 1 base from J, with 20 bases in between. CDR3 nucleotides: TGTGCCAGCAGCCCAATCAGGACGGGAGCGGGTAACTATGGCTACACCTTC. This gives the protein CASSPIRTGAGNYGYTF. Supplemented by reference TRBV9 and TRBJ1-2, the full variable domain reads DSGVTQTPKHLITATGQRVTLRCSPRSGDLSVYWYQQSLDQGLQFLIQYYNGEERAKGNILERFSAQQFPDLHSELNLSSLELGDSALYFCASSPIRTGAGNYGYTFGSGTRLTVV.

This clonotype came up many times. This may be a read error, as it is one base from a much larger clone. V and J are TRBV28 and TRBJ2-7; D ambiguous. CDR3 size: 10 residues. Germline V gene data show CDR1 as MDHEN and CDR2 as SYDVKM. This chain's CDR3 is CASSSVEQHF. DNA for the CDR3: TGTGCCAGCAGTTCCGTCGAGCAGCACTTC.

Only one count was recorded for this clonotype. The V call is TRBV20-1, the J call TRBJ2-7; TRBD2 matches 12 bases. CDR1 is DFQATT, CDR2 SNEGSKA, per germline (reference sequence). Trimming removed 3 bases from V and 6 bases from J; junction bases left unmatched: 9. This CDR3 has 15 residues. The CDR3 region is CSARRLAGESSEQYF. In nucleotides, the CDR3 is TGCAGTGCTAGGAGACTAGCGGGAGAGTCTAGCGAGCAGTACTTC.

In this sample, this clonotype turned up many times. The CDR3 here is CSAGTDGYNEQFF. The CDR3 DNA sequence: TGCAGTGCTGGGACCGATGGCTACAATGAGCAGTTCTTC. The rearrangement links TRBV20-1 to TRBJ2-1; the D call may be TRBD1 or TRBD2 (5 bases each). The CDR3 totals 13 residues. Germline values: CDR1 DFQATT, CDR2 SNEGSKA (reference sequence). With 5 bases removed from V and 3 bases from J, the gap between germline ends came to 11 bases.

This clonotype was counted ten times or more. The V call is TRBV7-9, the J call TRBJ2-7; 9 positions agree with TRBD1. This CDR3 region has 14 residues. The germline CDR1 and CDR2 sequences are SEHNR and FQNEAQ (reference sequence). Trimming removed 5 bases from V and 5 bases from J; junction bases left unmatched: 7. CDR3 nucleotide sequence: TGTGCCAGCAGCGCTTACACAGGGGGCCACGAGCAGTACTTC. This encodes CASSAYTGGHEQYF.

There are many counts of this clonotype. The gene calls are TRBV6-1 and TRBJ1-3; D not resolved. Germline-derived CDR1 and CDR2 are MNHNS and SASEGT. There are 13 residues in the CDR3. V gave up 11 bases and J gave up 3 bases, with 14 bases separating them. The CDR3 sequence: CASGRGDGNTIYF. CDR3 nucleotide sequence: TGTGCCTCCGGTCGGGGAGATGGAAACACCATATATTTT.

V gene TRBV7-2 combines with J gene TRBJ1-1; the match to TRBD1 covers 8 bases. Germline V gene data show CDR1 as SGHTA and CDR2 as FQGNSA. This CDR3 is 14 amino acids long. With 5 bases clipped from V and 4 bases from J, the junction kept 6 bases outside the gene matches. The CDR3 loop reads CASSPDRGVTEAFF. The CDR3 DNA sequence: TGTGCCAGCAGCCCAGACAGGGGCGTCACTGAAGCTTTCTTT.

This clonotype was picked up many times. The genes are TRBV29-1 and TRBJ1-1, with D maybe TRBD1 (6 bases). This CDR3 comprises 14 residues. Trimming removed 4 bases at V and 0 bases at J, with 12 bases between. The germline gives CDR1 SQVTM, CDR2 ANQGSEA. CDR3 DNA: TGCAGCGTTGTAACGGGGGGGCTGAACACTGAAGCTTTCTTT. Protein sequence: CSVVTGGLNTEAFF. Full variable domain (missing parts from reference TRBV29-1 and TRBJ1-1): SAVISQKPSRDICQRGTSLTIQCQVDSQVTMMFWYRQQPGQSLTLIATANQGSEATYESGFVIDKFPISRPNLTFSTLTVSNMSPEDSSIYLCSVVTGGLNTEAFFGQGTRLTVV.

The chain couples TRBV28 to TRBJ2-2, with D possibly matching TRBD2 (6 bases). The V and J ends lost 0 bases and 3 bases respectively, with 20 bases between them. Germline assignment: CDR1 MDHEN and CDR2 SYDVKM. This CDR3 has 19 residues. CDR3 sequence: CASSLWEVGDGSYTGELFF. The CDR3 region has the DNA TGTGCCAGCAGTTTATGGGAGGTTGGAGACGGGAGTTACACCGGGGAGCTGTTTTTT.

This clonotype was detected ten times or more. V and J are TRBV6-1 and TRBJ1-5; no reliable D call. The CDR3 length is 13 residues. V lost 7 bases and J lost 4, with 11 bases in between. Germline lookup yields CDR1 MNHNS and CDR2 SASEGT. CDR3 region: CASKSENNQPQHF. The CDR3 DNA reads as TGTGCCAGCAAGTCAGAAAATAATCAGCCCCAGCATTTT.

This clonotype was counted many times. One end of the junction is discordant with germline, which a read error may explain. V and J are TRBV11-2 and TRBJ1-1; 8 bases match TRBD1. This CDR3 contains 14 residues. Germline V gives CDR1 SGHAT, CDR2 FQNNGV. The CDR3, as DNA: TGTGCCAGCAGCTGGACAGGGATGAAGACTGAAGCTTTCTTT. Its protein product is CASSWTGMKTEAFF.

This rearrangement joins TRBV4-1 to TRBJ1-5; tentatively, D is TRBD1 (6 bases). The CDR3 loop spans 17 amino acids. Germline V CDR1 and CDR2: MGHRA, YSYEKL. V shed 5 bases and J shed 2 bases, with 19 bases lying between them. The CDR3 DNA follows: TGCGCCAGCAGCTTAGATGAGGGGGGTGAGGGCAATCAGCCCCAGCATTTT. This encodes CASSLDEGGEGNQPQHF.

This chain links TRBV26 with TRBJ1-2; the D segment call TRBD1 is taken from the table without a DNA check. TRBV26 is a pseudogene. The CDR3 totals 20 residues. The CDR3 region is CASSSSQVRDTRPANYGYTF. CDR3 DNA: TGTGCCAGCAGTTCCTCTCAAGTCCGGGACACCCGACCCGCTAACTATGGCTACACCTTC.

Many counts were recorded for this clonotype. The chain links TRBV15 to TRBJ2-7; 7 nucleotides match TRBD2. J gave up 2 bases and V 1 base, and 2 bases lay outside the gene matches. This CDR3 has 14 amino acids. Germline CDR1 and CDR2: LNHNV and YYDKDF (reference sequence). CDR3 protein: CATSRAGLAYEQYF. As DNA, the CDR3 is TGTGCCACCAGCAGAGCCGGACTAGCCTACGAGCAGTACTTC.

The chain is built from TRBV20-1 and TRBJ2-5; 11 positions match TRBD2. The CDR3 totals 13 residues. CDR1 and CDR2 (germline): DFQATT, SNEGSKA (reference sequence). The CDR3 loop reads CSGTSGGQETQYF. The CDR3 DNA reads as TGCAGCGGAACTAGCGGGGGACAAGAGACCCAGTACTTC.

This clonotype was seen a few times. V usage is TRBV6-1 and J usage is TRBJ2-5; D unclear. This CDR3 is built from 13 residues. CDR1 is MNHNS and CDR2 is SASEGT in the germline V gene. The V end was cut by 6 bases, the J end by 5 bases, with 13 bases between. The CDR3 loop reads CASRTHQGETQYF. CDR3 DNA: TGTGCCAGCAGAACACACCAAGGGGAGACCCAGTACTTC.

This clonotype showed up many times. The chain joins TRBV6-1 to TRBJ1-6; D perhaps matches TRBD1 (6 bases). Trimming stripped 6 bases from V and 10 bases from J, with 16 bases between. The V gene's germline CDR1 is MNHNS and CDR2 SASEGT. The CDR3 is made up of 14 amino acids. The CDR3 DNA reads TGTGCCAGCAGACGGGCAGGGGTAGACTCACCCCTCCACTTT. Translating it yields CASRRAGVDSPLHF.

CDR3 DNA: TGTGCCACTTGGGACAGGGCGTACAATCAGCCCCAGCATTTT. Translation: CATWDRAYNQPQHF. The chain links TRBV28 to TRBJ1-5; 9 nucleotides line up with TRBD1. The CDR3 covers 14 residues. The V gene end was trimmed by 10 bases and the J gene end by 3 bases; junction bases not matched to a gene: 7. Germline assignment: CDR1 MDHEN and CDR2 SYDVKM.

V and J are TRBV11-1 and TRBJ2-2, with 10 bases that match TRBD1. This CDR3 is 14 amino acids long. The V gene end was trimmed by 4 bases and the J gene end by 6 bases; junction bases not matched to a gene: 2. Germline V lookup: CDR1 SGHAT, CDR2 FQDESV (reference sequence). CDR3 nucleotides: TGTGCCAGCAGCTCGACAGGGGGCGCCGGGGAGCTGTTTTTT. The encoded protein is CASSSTGGAGELFF. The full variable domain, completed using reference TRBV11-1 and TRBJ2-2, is EAEVAQSPRYKITEKSQAVAFWCDPISGHATLYWYRQILGQGPELLVQFQDESVVDDSQLPKDRFSAERLKGVDSTLKIQPAELGDSAMYLCASSSTGGAGELFFGEGSRLTVL.

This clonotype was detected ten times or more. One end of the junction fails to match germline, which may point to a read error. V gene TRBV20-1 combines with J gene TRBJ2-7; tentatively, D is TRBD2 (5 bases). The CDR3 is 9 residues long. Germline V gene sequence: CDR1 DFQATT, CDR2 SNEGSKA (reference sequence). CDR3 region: CSARKRPPF. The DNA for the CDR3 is TGCAGTGCTAGAAAGCGGCCCCCCTTC.

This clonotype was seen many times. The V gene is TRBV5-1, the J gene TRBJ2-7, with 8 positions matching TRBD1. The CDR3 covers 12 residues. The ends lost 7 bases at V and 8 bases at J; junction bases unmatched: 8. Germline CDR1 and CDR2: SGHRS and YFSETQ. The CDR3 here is CASEGQARKQYF. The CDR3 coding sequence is TGCGCCAGCGAGGGACAGGCTCGCAAGCAGTACTTC.

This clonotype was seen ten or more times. CDR3 loop: CASRRTDSYNSPLHF. In nucleotides, the CDR3 is TGTGCCAGCAGGAGGACAGACTCCTATAATTCACCCCTCCACTTT. The chain combines TRBV27 with TRBJ1-6; D perhaps matches TRBD1 (6 bases). Germline loops: CDR1 MNHEY, CDR2 SMNVEV (reference sequence). V was pared by 6 bases and J by 0 bases, with 9 bases between. This CDR3 spans 15 amino acids.

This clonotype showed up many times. The CDR3, as DNA: TGTGCCAGCATCCGGACAGGGAACTATGGCTACACCTTC. Protein: CASIRTGNYGYTF. The chain carries TRBV6-5 and TRBJ1-2; TRBD1 matches 8 bases. The germline V gene has CDR1 MNHEY and CDR2 SVGAGI. CDR3 length equals 13 residues. V gave up 7 bases and J gave up 2 bases; unmatched junction bases: 3.

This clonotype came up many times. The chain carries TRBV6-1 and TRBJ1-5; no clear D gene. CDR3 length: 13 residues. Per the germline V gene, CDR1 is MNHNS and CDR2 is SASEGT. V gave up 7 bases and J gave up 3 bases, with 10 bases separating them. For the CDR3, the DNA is TGTGCCAGCAAACTGTTGGTCAATCAGCCCCAGCATTTT. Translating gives CASKLLVNQPQHF.